The source of this T cell receptor (beta chain) is a study of blood T cell repertoires in COVID-19. Data came from immunoSEQ multiplex PCR; TCRdb stores just in-frame clones and leaves some out. The sample lists fewer than 70,000 clones; around 85% were seen once. There are 13 residues in the CDR3. Trimming stripped 6 bases from V and 4 bases from J, with 12 bases between. In germline, CDR1 is MNHEY, CDR2 SVGAGI. Specimen: peripheral blood. V gene TRBV6-5 combines with J gene TRBJ1-2; D possibly corresponds to TRBD1 (5 bases). This TCR was sampled from a man aged 50 or older with acute or convalescent COVID-19. In nucleotides, the CDR3 is TGTGCCAGCAGGACGGGACTTGCCTATGGCTACACCTTC. It codes for CASRTGLAYGYTF.